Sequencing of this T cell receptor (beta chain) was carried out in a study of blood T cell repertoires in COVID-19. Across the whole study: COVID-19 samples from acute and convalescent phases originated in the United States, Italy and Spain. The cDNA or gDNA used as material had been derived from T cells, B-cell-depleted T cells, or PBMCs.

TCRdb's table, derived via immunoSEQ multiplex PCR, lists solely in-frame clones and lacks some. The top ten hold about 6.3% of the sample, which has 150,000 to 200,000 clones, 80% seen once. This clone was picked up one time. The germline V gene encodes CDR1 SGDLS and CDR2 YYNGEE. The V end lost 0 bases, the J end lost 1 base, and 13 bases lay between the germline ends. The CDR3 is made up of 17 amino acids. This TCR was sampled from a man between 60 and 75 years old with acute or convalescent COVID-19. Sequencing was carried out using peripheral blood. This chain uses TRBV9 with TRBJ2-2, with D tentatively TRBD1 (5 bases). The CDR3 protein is CASSVDKVTGNTGELFF. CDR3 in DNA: TGTGCCAGCAGCGTAGATAAAGTTACAGGGAACACCGGGGAGCTGTTTTTT.